Sequencing of this T cell receptor beta chain was carried out in a study of blood T cell repertoires in COVID-19. Study as a whole: From T cells, B-cell-depleted T cells, or PBMCs came the material, which was cDNA or gDNA.

Method: immunoSEQ multiplex PCR; TCRdb's copy keeps in-frame clones and lacks some. This table has roughly 350,000 clones, about nine tenths appearing once. Sequenced: peripheral blood. The clonotype originates from a woman in her seventies with COVID-19, enrolled during active disease.

CDR3 sequence reads: CASSSTVETQYF. In DNA form, the CDR3 reads TGTGCCAGCAGCTCGACTGTGGAGACCCAGTACTTC. This chain joins TRBV5-8 and TRBJ2-5; D is undetermined. CDR1 is SGHTS, CDR2 YDEGEE, per germline. Trimming cost V 3 bases and J 5 bases, with 8 bases left between them. This CDR3 has 12 amino acids. Variable domain in full (rest from reference TRBV5-8 and TRBJ2-5): EAGVTQSPTHLIKTRGQQATLRCSPISGHTSVYWYQQALGLGLQFLLWYDEGEERNRGNFPPRFSGRQFPNYSSELNVNALELEDSALYLCASSSTVETQYFGPGTRLLVL.